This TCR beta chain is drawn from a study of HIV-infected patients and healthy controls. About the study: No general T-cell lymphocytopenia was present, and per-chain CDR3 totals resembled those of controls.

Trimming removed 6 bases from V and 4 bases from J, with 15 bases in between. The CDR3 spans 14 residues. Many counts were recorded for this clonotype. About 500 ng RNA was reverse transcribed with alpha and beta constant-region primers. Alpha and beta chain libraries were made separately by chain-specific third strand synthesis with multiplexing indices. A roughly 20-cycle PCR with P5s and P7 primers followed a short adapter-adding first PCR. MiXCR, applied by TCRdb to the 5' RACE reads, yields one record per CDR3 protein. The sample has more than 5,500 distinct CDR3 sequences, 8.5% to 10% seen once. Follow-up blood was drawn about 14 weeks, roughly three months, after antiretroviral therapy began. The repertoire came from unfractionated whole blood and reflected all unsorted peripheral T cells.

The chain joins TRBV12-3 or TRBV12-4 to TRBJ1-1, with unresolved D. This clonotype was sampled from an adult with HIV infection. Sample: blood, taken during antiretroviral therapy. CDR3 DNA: TGTGCCAGCAGCCTTGTCCAACGGGGCACTGAAGCTTTCTTT. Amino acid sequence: CASSLVQRGTEAFF.